The clone carrying this T cell receptor beta chain was counted between two and nine times. What it binds is not known. This entry is derived from a study of CD8+CD57+ T cells in acquired aplastic anemia. V dropped 5 bases and J dropped 3 bases, with 14 bases sitting between them. Germline CDR1 reads SEHNR; CDR2 reads FQNEAQ (reference sequence). The CDR3 is made up of 15 amino acids. Study outcomes and limitations: Comparison of patients with controls identified twenty-nine shared CD8+ CDR3 sequences.

Both TCR beta VDJ combination and CDR3 sequence profiling were carried out. Genomic DNA was the template for this profiling. TCRdb passed the reads through MiXCR, listing each CDR3 protein once. The sample holds about 71,000 distinct CDR3 sequences, approximately 50% seen once. The chain employs TRBV7-9 and TRBJ1-5; D possibly corresponds to TRBD1 (5 bases). The TCR comes from a human donor in good health, serving as a control. The sequenced material came from sorted CD4+, CD8+, or CD8+CD57+ T cells (not recorded which) from PBMCs. CDR3 nucleotides: TGTGCCAGCAGCCCTCAGGGTTTTTACAATCAGCCCCAGCATTTT. Its protein product is CASSPQGFYNQPQHF.